These T cell receptor beta chains were read from a single sample in a study of T cell repertoires in cytomegalovirus infection. MiXCR, run by TCRdb on the reads, gives a single entry per CDR3 protein. The table has a few hundred thousand distinct CDR3 sequences, roughly 15% seen once. The sample taken for sequencing was PBMCs. These receptors were taken from a human donor in good health (CMV status not recorded). Some clones in this sample may be carry-over from other donors' samples. CDR3s include the opening cysteine and the closing phenylalanine or tryptophan. Fields, in order: CDR3 protein, V gene, CDR3 length, J gene.

cdr3_aa: CSARRSDLGTDTQYF; v_call: TRBV20-1; cdr3_length: 15; j_call: TRBJ2-3
cdr3_aa: CASGWGRQAPSYNEQFF; v_call: TRBV6-1; cdr3_length: 17; j_call: TRBJ2-1
cdr3_aa: CASSLDARYRGDTEAFF; v_call: TRBV12-3/TRBV12-4; cdr3_length: 17; j_call: TRBJ1-1
cdr3_aa: CASSSGQSNEQFF; v_call: TRBV12-3/TRBV12-4; cdr3_length: 13; j_call: TRBJ2-1
cdr3_aa: CATSTPGGAISYNEQFF; v_call: TRBV15; cdr3_length: 17; j_call: TRBJ2-1
cdr3_aa: CSARPGGRTDTQYF; v_call: TRBV20-1; cdr3_length: 14; j_call: TRBJ2-3
cdr3_aa: CASSPQASHPIQYF; v_call: TRBV9; cdr3_length: 14; j_call: TRBJ2-4
cdr3_aa: CAISEFRQGPEKLFF; v_call: TRBV10-3; cdr3_length: 15; j_call: TRBJ1-4
cdr3_aa: CASSYARASTDTQYF; v_call: TRBV7-9; cdr3_length: 15; j_call: TRBJ2-3
cdr3_aa: CASSSGTKKPLAKNIQYF; v_call: TRBV6-2/TRBV6-3; cdr3_length: 18; j_call: TRBJ2-4
cdr3_aa: CASSFFGSPAYGYTF; v_call: TRBV7-2; cdr3_length: 15; j_call: TRBJ1-2
cdr3_aa: CASLDTASYEQYF; v_call: TRBV28; cdr3_length: 13; j_call: TRBJ2-7
cdr3_aa: CAISEGGLAGVETQYF; v_call: TRBV10-3; cdr3_length: 16; j_call: TRBJ2-5
cdr3_aa: CASSSPPGPKAFF; v_call: TRBV27; cdr3_length: 13; j_call: TRBJ1-1
cdr3_aa: CASSLPGYQPQHF; v_call: TRBV7-2; cdr3_length: 13; j_call: TRBJ1-5
cdr3_aa: CASSRAAEAFF; v_call: TRBV7-9; cdr3_length: 11; j_call: TRBJ1-1
cdr3_aa: CASSFGTANSYEQYF; v_call: TRBV7-2; cdr3_length: 15; j_call: TRBJ2-7
cdr3_aa: CASSSGQGAVQPQHF; v_call: TRBV6-6; cdr3_length: 15; j_call: TRBJ1-5
cdr3_aa: CASSVGQGVNREAFF; v_call: TRBV2; cdr3_length: 15; j_call: TRBJ1-1
cdr3_aa: CASSPPKTDWGQNYEQYF; v_call: TRBV18; cdr3_length: 18; j_call: TRBJ2-7
cdr3_aa: CASSQVGNSQYF; v_call: TRBV14; cdr3_length: 12; j_call: TRBJ2-7
cdr3_aa: CASSLDLGARGYTF; v_call: TRBV7-2; cdr3_length: 14; j_call: TRBJ1-2
cdr3_aa: CASSMNTEAFF; v_call: TRBV7-2; cdr3_length: 11; j_call: TRBJ1-1
cdr3_aa: CSAPGLPQGVAFF; v_call: TRBV20-1; cdr3_length: 13; j_call: TRBJ1-1
cdr3_aa: CASSSLGQGGKDQPQHF; v_call: TRBV28; cdr3_length: 17; j_call: TRBJ1-5
cdr3_aa: CSATHASGNTIYF; v_call: TRBV20-1; cdr3_length: 13; j_call: TRBJ1-3
cdr3_aa: CASSLRRTTDTQYF; v_call: TRBV12-3/TRBV12-4; cdr3_length: 14; j_call: TRBJ2-3
cdr3_aa: CAISGGETQYF; v_call: TRBV10-3; cdr3_length: 11; j_call: TRBJ2-5
cdr3_aa: CASSQQGGSTDTQYF; v_call: TRBV7-3; cdr3_length: 15; j_call: TRBJ2-3
cdr3_aa: CASSTAGGQETQYF; v_call: TRBV7-6; cdr3_length: 14; j_call: TRBJ2-5
cdr3_aa: CASTFGVGGNGYTF; v_call: TRBV5-5; cdr3_length: 14; j_call: TRBJ1-2
cdr3_aa: CASSLNRGGSTPYEQYF; v_call: TRBV7-2; cdr3_length: 17; j_call: TRBJ2-7
cdr3_aa: CASSPTGTGVRIGNTIYF; v_call: TRBV7-2; cdr3_length: 18; j_call: TRBJ1-3
cdr3_aa: CSVSTGNNEQFF; v_call: TRBV29-1; cdr3_length: 12; j_call: TRBJ2-1
cdr3_aa: CASSFRTSGRHNEQFF; v_call: TRBV12-3/TRBV12-4; cdr3_length: 16; j_call: TRBJ2-1
cdr3_aa: CASNRDSNQPQHF; v_call: TRBV6-1; cdr3_length: 13; j_call: TRBJ1-5
cdr3_aa: CSALEGDRGKNIQYF; v_call: TRBV20-1; cdr3_length: 15; j_call: TRBJ2-4
cdr3_aa: CASSRLTSGGSYEQYF; v_call: TRBV11-2; cdr3_length: 16; j_call: TRBJ2-7
cdr3_aa: CASSQGRFANTGELFF; v_call: TRBV4-3; cdr3_length: 16; j_call: TRBJ2-2
cdr3_aa: CATSAGAGDYEQYF; v_call: TRBV24-1; cdr3_length: 14; j_call: TRBJ2-7
cdr3_aa: CASSGRPPPTPRSGANVLTF; v_call: TRBV7-2; cdr3_length: 20; j_call: TRBJ2-6
cdr3_aa: CASSRGQGQGYTF; v_call: TRBV7-8; cdr3_length: 13; j_call: TRBJ1-2
cdr3_aa: CSVGRGPPTDTQYF; v_call: TRBV29-1; cdr3_length: 14; j_call: TRBJ2-3
cdr3_aa: CASSPYTGDNYGYTF; v_call: TRBV27; cdr3_length: 15; j_call: TRBJ1-2
cdr3_aa: CASSGRGLGDTQYF; v_call: TRBV19; cdr3_length: 14; j_call: TRBJ2-3
cdr3_aa: CASNGTPRHYGYTF; v_call: TRBV28; cdr3_length: 14; j_call: TRBJ1-2
cdr3_aa: CASELNRVTEAFF; v_call: TRBV2; cdr3_length: 13; j_call: TRBJ1-1
cdr3_aa: CASSSTGNTGELFF; v_call: TRBV7-6; cdr3_length: 14; j_call: TRBJ2-2
cdr3_aa: CASSYLSKDEQFF; v_call: TRBV6-5; cdr3_length: 13; j_call: TRBJ2-1
cdr3_aa: CASSPRNQETQYF; v_call: TRBV7-2; cdr3_length: 13; j_call: TRBJ2-5